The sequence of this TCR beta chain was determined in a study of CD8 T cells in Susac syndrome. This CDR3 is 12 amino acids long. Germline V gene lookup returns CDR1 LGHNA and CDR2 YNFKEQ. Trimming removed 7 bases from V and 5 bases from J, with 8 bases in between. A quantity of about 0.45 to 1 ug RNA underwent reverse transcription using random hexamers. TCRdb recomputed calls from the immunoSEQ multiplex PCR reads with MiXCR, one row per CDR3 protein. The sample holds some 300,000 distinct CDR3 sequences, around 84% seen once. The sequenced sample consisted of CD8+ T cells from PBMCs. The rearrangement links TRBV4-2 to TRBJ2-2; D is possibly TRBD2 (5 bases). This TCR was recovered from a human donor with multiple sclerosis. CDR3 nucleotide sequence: TGTGCCAGCACGGCGGGTACCGGGGAGCTGTTTTTT. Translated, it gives CASTAGTGELFF.